This entry concerns a single T cell receptor beta chain. The sample comes from a study of blood T cells in healthy people across ages. The study drew donors from healthy Caucasian individuals in Russia aged about 6 to 90. The authors drew about 10 milliliters of peripheral blood from each donor. Each sample gave at least 7 million isolated PBMCs. Alongside a J-beta primer mix, a sample-barcoded 5' primer served in a second PCR lasting roughly 6 to 11 cycles. All samples yielded 3 million or more CDR3-containing paired-end reads. TCRdb reanalysed the 5' RACE reads using MiXCR and keeps one entry per CDR3 protein. Altogether about a million distinct CDR3 sequences are present, around 49% being singletons, with the ten largest covering around an eighth. The CDR3 totals 16 residues. Trimming took off 2 bases at V and 3 bases at J, with 14 bases between the two ends. Germline V gene sequence: CDR1 SGHTA, CDR2 FQGNSA.

The J gene is TRBJ1-5, the V gene TRBV7-2; D is ambiguous. Sequenced material: blood. The sequence was collected from a young man in good health. CDR3 sequence reads: CASSLSGWTDNQPQHF. In DNA, the CDR3 is TGTGCCAGCAGCTTATCCGGATGGACGGACAATCAGCCCCAGCATTTT.